Detailed here is one TCR beta chain. The sample originates from a study of T cell changes during pregnancy in multiple sclerosis. Germline values: CDR1 SNHLY, CDR2 FYNNEI. This CDR3 is built from 15 residues. Trimming cost V 6 bases and J 3 bases; bases outside gene matches: 5. Here immunoSEQ multiplex PCR was the method, and the copy in TCRdb shows in-frame clones only, minus some. The sample contains nearly 110,000 clones, around 90% of which appear only once. Sequencing was performed on peripheral blood, taken before pregnancy. The chain is built from TRBV2 and TRBJ1-4; TRBD1 agrees at 9 bases. The sequence was obtained from a female donor with multiple sclerosis, enrolled in a pregnancy study. The CDR3: CASRRTGAPNEKLFF. The CDR3 DNA sequence: TGTGCCAGCAGACGGACAGGGGCACCTAATGAAAAACTGTTTTTT.